This entry features one T cell receptor (beta chain) sequence. Its antigen is currently unknown. TCRdb's copy holds only in-frame clones and misses some; the assay was immunoSEQ multiplex PCR. The sample shows fewer than 90,000 clones, 94% of them seen only once. This sample was taken from a study of graft-versus-host responses after intestinal transplantation. Study results and limitations: Circulating GvH clone levels at their peak were associated with HvG declines (early post-transplant). Analysis identified GvH clones in recipient marrow, with some appearing first in ileum or blood.

The CDR3 extends over 14 amino acids. The V end lost 1 base, the J end lost 4 bases, and 10 bases lay between the germline ends. Germline V gene sequence: CDR1 SGHTA, CDR2 FQGNSA. This TCR was sampled from a human donor who was the organ donor for an intestinal transplant. The chain joins TRBV7-2 to TRBJ2-5, with a possible D match to TRBD2 (5 bases). The sequences come from unstimulated CD4+ T cells sorted from spleen or lymph node cells, collected before transplant. This CDR3 reads CASSLGRLVETQYF. The CDR3 DNA follows: TGTGCCAGCAGCTTAGGGAGGTTGGTAGAGACCCAGTACTTC.